This passage covers 15 T cell receptor beta chains from one sample sequenced in a study of blood T cell repertoires in COVID-19. Some clones are missing from TCRdb's copy, which holds only in-frame ones; the method was immunoSEQ multiplex PCR. The sample carries about 280,000 clones, around 85% recorded once. The sample was peripheral blood. These receptors were collected from a man in his fifties or sixties with active or convalescent COVID-19.

V is TRBV2 and J is TRBJ1-1; 7 positions match TRBD1. This CDR3 has 14 amino acids. The germline gives CDR1 SNHLY, CDR2 FYNNEI. The trim removed 5 bases at V and 4 bases at J, leaving 7 bases unmatched. The CDR3, as DNA: TGTGCCAGCAGTAGCACAGGGGATCTCACTGAAGCTTTCTTT. Its protein is CASSSTGDLTEAFF. The variable domain in full, completed from reference TRBV2 and TRBJ1-1, reads EPEVTQTPSHQVTQMGQEVILRCVPISNHLYFYWYRQILGQKVEFLVSFYNNEISEKSEIFDDQFSVERPDGSNFTLKIRSTKLEDSAMYFCASSSTGDLTEAFFGQGTRLTVV.

V and J are TRBV4-2 and TRBJ2-7, with D maybe TRBD2 (6 bases). The CDR3 runs 17 residues. V was shortened by 3 bases and J by 5 bases, with 23 bases between the two germline ends. Germline V gene sequence: CDR1 LGHNA, CDR2 YNFKEQ. The CDR3 is CASSHRESKGLANEQYF. The CDR3 DNA is TGTGCCAGCAGCCATCGGGAATCCAAGGGGCTAGCGAACGAGCAGTACTTC.

The chain recombines TRBV7-3 with TRBJ1-1; D call uncertain. CDR1 and CDR2 (germline): SGHTA, FQGTGA. Between the trimmed V and J ends, which lost 3 bases and 1 base, there was a span of 9 bases. The length of the CDR3 is 14 residues. The CDR3 coding sequence is TGTGCCAGCAGCTTGGCGCCGGGGAACACTGAAGCTTTCTTT. Amino acid sequence: CASSLAPGNTEAFF.

This chain uses TRBV4-3 with TRBJ2-2; 13 bases map to TRBD2. CDR3 length: 16 residues. V dropped 2 bases and J dropped 6; count of bases not matched to a gene: 3. Germline-derived CDR1 and CDR2 are LGHNA and YSLEER. CDR3 loop: CASSQPLAGGPGELFF. The DNA of the CDR3 is TGCGCCAGCAGCCAACCACTAGCGGGAGGGCCCGGGGAGCTGTTTTTT.

CDR3 bases: TGTGCCAGCAGCGTTGGGAGGGCCTACGAGCAGTACTTC. It translates to CASSVGRAYEQYF. The J gene is TRBJ2-7, the V gene TRBV5-6; TRBD2 matches 7 bases. After removal of 4 bases from V and 2 bases from J, the junction contained 3 bases not matched to a gene. Germline loops: CDR1 SGHDT, CDR2 YYEEEE. This CDR3 is 13 amino acids long.

This clone was seen a few times. The chain recombines TRBV12-3 or TRBV12-4 with TRBJ1-5; D remains ambiguous. The CDR3 runs to 13 residues. Trimming took 6 bases from V and 4 from J, leaving 10 bases between them. The CDR3 reads CASSWSDNQPQHF. CDR3 bases: TGTGCCAGCAGCTGGAGCGATAATCAGCCCCAGCATTTT.

The rearrangement joins TRBV9 to TRBJ2-2, with 9 bases matching TRBD2. The CDR3 is made up of 15 amino acids. V shed 4 bases and J 6 bases; nucleotides not matched to a gene: 7. Germline V lookup: CDR1 SGDLS, CDR2 YYNGEE. The CDR3 loop is CASSSGLARSGELFF. CDR3 bases: TGTGCCAGCAGCTCGGGACTAGCAAGGTCCGGGGAGCTGTTTTTT.

This rearrangement joins TRBV7-9 to TRBJ2-3; TRBD2 aligns across 8 bases. V lost 5 bases to trimming and J lost 4 bases; unmatched junction nucleotides: 11. The V gene's germline CDR1 is SEHNR and CDR2 FQNEAQ (reference sequence). The length of the CDR3 is 16 residues. The CDR3 DNA reads as TGTGCCAGCAGCGCCGCCGGGACTAGAGTCCCAGATACGCAGTATTTT. Translating gives CASSAAGTRVPDTQYF.

With respect to this clone: This may arise from a read error, as a much more abundant clone is one base away. Other DNA sequences in this specimen translate into the identical CDR3. The chain employs TRBV7-2 and TRBJ1-5; D not resolved. CDR1 and CDR2 (germline): SGHTA, FQGNSA. Trimming cost V 1 base and J 4 bases, with 5 bases left between them. This CDR3 has 13 residues. The CDR3 DNA is TGTGCCAGCAGCTTAGGGCAGAATCAGCCCCAGCATTTT. Protein product: CASSLGQNQPQHF.

This clone was detected only once. This rearrangement joins TRBV19 to TRBJ2-1; 8 positions agree with TRBD1. This CDR3 has 15 residues. Germline CDR1 and CDR2: LNHDA and SQIVND (reference sequence). The junction had 10 bases not matched to a gene; V was cut back by 5 bases and J by 7 bases. The CDR3 coding sequence is TGTGCCAGTAGTTTAACAGGGGGAATACGAAATGAGCAGTTCTTC. Residues: CASSLTGGIRNEQFF.

The V call is TRBV28, the J call TRBJ1-5, with D possibly TRBD1 on 5 matching bases. CDR1 MDHEN and CDR2 SYDVKM come from the germline V gene. V was clipped by 5 bases and J by 1 base, with 18 bases between them. CDR3 length: 17 residues. This chain's CDR3 is CASSTTGGGWSNQPQHF. DNA for the CDR3: TGTGCCAGCAGTACCACCGGCGGGGGGTGGAGCAATCAGCCCCAGCATTTT.

V is TRBV9 and J is TRBJ2-1; 10 positions match TRBD2. The CDR3 is 14 residues long. Trimming removed 4 bases from V and 5 bases from J; junction bases left unmatched: 3. Germline CDR1 is SGDLS and CDR2 is YYNGEE. As DNA, the CDR3 is TGTGCCAGCAGCCTAGCGGGAGTTAACAATGAGCAGTTCTTC. This codes for CASSLAGVNNEQFF.

This clone was found a few times. The chain links TRBV19 to TRBJ1-3; D is perhaps TRBD1 (6 bases). Per the germline V gene, CDR1 is LNHDA and CDR2 is SQIVND (reference sequence). V was trimmed by 4 bases and J by 0 bases, leaving 16 bases between them. The CDR3 is made up of 17 amino acids. The CDR3, as DNA: TGTGCCAGTAGTAAATCTGGACAGAGAAACTCTGGAAACACCATATATTTT. Translation: CASSKSGQRNSGNTIYF.

Turning to this clone: Other nucleotide sequences in the sample specify the same CDR3. The chain uses TRBV10-1 and TRBJ2-1; no reliable D call. V dropped 2 bases and J dropped 7 bases, with 6 bases sitting between them. CDR1 is WNHNN, CDR2 SYGVQD, per germline (reference sequence). The CDR3 consists of 12 residues. CDR3 DNA: TGCGCCAGCAGTGAGGCGAATAATGAGCAGTTCTTC. Residues: CASSEANNEQFF.

The V call is TRBV18, the J call TRBJ2-7, with 9 bases fitting TRBD1. The V gene end was trimmed by 6 bases and the J gene end by 2 bases; junction bases not matched to a gene: 11. CDR1 and CDR2 from the germline V gene are KGHSH and LQKENI. There are 16 residues in the CDR3. CDR3 nucleotide sequence: TGTGCCAGCTCCCGTACAGGGGGCGACCCCCCCTACGAGCAGTACTTC. Translation: CASSRTGGDPPYEQYF.